Sequencing of this TCR beta chain was carried out in a study of early T cells in non-severe SARS-CoV-2 infection. There are a few counts of this clonotype. Germline CDR1 SGHRS, CDR2 YFSETQ. The V and J ends lost 1 base and 4 bases respectively, with 9 bases between them. This CDR3 contains 14 residues. Unique molecular identifiers were affixed to single, distinct cDNA molecules. TCRdb redid the calling of the 5' RACE reads with MiXCR, one entry per CDR3 protein. The data show approximately 70,000 distinct CDR3 sequences, over 10% seen once. Input material: whole blood. The chain links TRBV5-1 to TRBJ1-3; the D is unclear. This clonotype originated in an adult who was a healthcare worker with PCR-confirmed SARS-CoV-2 infection or an uninfected control (not recorded which). The CDR3 region has the DNA TGCGCCAGCAGCTTGTCGACTGACGGAAACACCATATATTTT. It specifies CASSLSTDGNTIYF.